Shown below are 27 T cell receptor beta chains from a single sample sequenced in a study of T cells after yellow fever vaccination. In TCRdb, the 5' RACE reads were re-called with MiXCR into one record per CDR3 protein. This repertoire shows about 96,000 distinct CDR3 sequences, almost 9% found once; its top ten account for roughly 15%. Source: CD8+ T cells not binding an NS4B(214-222) dextramer, sorted from PBMCs, taken around 15 days after the first yellow fever vaccination. All receptors derive from a young man who received the YFV17D yellow fever vaccine.

CDR3 protein: CASSPSSGGPNTGELFF. CDR3 bases: TGTGCCAGCAGCCCCAGTTCCGGGGGCCCGAACACCGGGGAGCTGTTTTTT. The chain joins TRBV11-2 to TRBJ2-2; D possibly matches TRBD1 or TRBD2 (6 bases each). Trimming shortened V by 5 bases and J by 0 bases, and 16 bases separated the two germline ends. CDR3 length equals 17 residues. Germline V gene data show CDR1 as SGHAT and CDR2 as FQNNGV.

This clonotype was picked up a small number of times. CDR3 amino acids: CASSEQGANTDTQYF. The CDR3 DNA follows: TGTGCCAGCAGCGAGCAGGGGGCAAACACAGATACGCAGTATTTT. V and J are TRBV6-4 and TRBJ2-3; TRBD1 agrees at 8 bases. V lost 6 bases, J lost 2 bases, and 7 bases stayed unmatched. CDR1 is MRHNA, CDR2 SNTAGT, per germline. The CDR3 has 15 amino acids.

This clonotype was found a few times. This sequence joins TRBV4-1 and TRBJ2-7; D tentatively reads TRBD1 or TRBD2 (5 bases each). The CDR3 contains 15 residues. Germline-derived CDR1 and CDR2 are MGHRA and YSYEKL. V dropped 1 base and J dropped 2 bases, with 12 bases sitting between them. CDR3 in amino acids: CASSQVGQGPYEQYV. The CDR3 nucleotides are TGCGCCAGCAGCCAAGTTGGGCAGGGACCCTACGAGCAGTACGTC.

This clonotype was found a few times. This chain uses TRBV7-9 with TRBJ1-5, with D possibly being TRBD1 (5 bases). Germline assignment: CDR1 SEHNR and CDR2 FQNEAQ (reference sequence). Trimming pared 4 bases from V and 3 bases from J, leaving 10 bases between. The CDR3 is 14 amino acids. In DNA form, the CDR3 reads TGTGCCAGCAGCTACACAGGAACCAATCAGCCCCAGCATTTT. Encoded protein: CASSYTGTNQPQHF.

This clonotype was picked up a small number of times. The chain joins TRBV12-3 or TRBV12-4 to TRBJ1-2; unclear D gene. The CDR3 extends over 13 amino acids. The V and J ends lost 2 bases and 6 bases respectively, with 10 bases between them. The CDR3 region is CASSLSNSDGYTF. In DNA, the CDR3 is TGTGCCAGCAGTTTAAGTAACAGTGATGGCTACACCTTC.

This clonotype showed up just a few times. The gene calls are TRBV7-9 and TRBJ2-7, with D perhaps matching TRBD1 (5 bases). The CDR3 has 14 residues. Trimming shortened V by 2 bases and J by 2 bases, and 10 bases separated the two germline ends. Germline loops: CDR1 SEHNR, CDR2 FQNEAQ (reference sequence). Here the CDR3 DNA reads TGTGCCAGCAGCTTAATGGACAAGACCTACGAGCAGTACTTC. Protein product: CASSLMDKTYEQYF.

V usage is TRBV4-3 and J usage is TRBJ1-2; TRBD1 matches 10 bases. The CDR3 is 15 residues long. Germline V CDR1 and CDR2: LGHNA, YSLEER. V was clipped by 3 bases and J by 8 bases; unmatched bases: 9. CDR3 amino acids: CASSQRQGAEDGYTF. The CDR3 nucleotides are TGCGCCAGCAGCCAGAGACAGGGGGCTGAAGACGGCTACACCTTC.

DNA for the CDR3: TGTGCCAGCAGCCTCGCGGGAGGGGAGATAGCTAACTATGGCTACACCTTC. This translates into CASSLAGGEIANYGYTF. This sequence joins TRBV5-5 and TRBJ1-2; weak D call: TRBD1 (5 bases). The CDR3 contains 17 residues. Germline CDR1 and CDR2: SGHKS and YYEKEE (reference sequence). The ends were cut back, 4 bases at V and 0 bases at J, with 19 bases in the middle.

This clonotype was counted a few times. This chain links TRBV6-5 with TRBJ2-5, with 11 bases matching TRBD2. With 6 bases clipped from V and 5 bases from J, the junction kept 5 bases outside the gene matches. Germline-derived CDR1 and CDR2 are MNHEY and SVGAGI. The CDR3 runs to 14 residues. CDR3: CASSLAGGDETQYF. CDR3 DNA: TGTGCCAGCAGCTTAGCGGGGGGGGATGAGACCCAGTACTTC.

This clonotype has ten or more counts. This rearrangement joins TRBV5-6 to TRBJ2-3; D gene ambiguous. Germline CDR1 is SGHDT and CDR2 is YYEEEE. The CDR3 spans 15 residues. The V and J ends lost 2 bases and 2 bases respectively, with 12 bases between them. CDR3 DNA: TGTGCCAGCAGCTTATCCGGCGGAACCACAGATACGCAGTATTTT. As protein: CASSLSGGTTDTQYF.

This clonotype has just a few counts. V gene TRBV4-2 combines with J gene TRBJ2-5; TRBD2 matches 11 bases. Germline V gene sequence: CDR1 LGHNA, CDR2 YNFKEQ. The CDR3 consists of 15 residues. Trimming took 4 bases from V and 5 from J; bases not matched to a gene: 6. The CDR3 sequence: CASSPLAGGKETQYF. DNA of the CDR3: TGTGCCAGCAGCCCGTTAGCGGGGGGGAAGGAGACCCAGTACTTC.

Ten or more counts support this clonotype. As DNA, the CDR3 is TGTGCCAGCAGTCCCGGGACAGGGGTAACCGGGGAGCTGTTTTTT. Its protein is CASSPGTGVTGELFF. The rearrangement uses TRBV12-3 or TRBV12-4 and TRBJ2-2, with 10 bases aligning to TRBD1. The CDR3 is 15 amino acids. The ends lost 5 bases at V and 5 bases at J; junction bases unmatched: 5.

This clonotype has a handful of counts. The CDR3 here is CASSPTLPVSGANVLTF. DNA for the CDR3: TGTGCCAGCAGCCCAACCCTTCCGGTCTCTGGGGCCAACGTCCTGACTTTC. The rearrangement uses TRBV7-3 and TRBJ2-6, with D unclear. Trimming took 5 bases from V and 0 from J, leaving 14 bases between them. Germline V gene lookup returns CDR1 SGHTA and CDR2 FQGTGA. The CDR3 extends over 17 amino acids.

The chain couples TRBV24-1 to TRBJ2-1; D gene unclear. V was shortened by 0 bases and J by 8 bases, with 4 bases between the two germline ends. Germline lookup yields CDR1 KGHDR and CDR2 SFDVKD. This CDR3 comprises 12 residues. DNA for the CDR3: TGTGCCACCAGTGATTTGATCTATGAGCAGTTCTTC. Translated: CATSDLIYEQFF.

This clonotype appeared a single time. J is TRBJ2-1 and V is TRBV5-1; D might be TRBD2 (5 bases). The CDR3 extends over 14 amino acids. Germline CDR1 reads SGHRS; CDR2 reads YFSETQ. V dropped 1 base and J dropped 8 bases, with 13 bases sitting between them. The CDR3 DNA sequence: TGCGCCAGCAGCTTGACACTAGTTATGGATGAGCAGTTCTTC. This codes for CASSLTLVMDEQFF.

This clonotype was observed a handful of times. This chain joins TRBV25-1 and TRBJ1-1, with D perhaps matching TRBD1 (6 bases). The CDR3 covers 12 residues. V was cut by 6 bases and J by 8 bases, with 13 bases left in between. Per the germline V gene, CDR1 is MGHDK and CDR2 is SYGVNS. Here the CDR3 reads CASRQGVVEAFF. Written as DNA, the CDR3 is TGTGCCAGCAGACAGGGAGTTGTGGAAGCTTTCTTT.

In its sample, this clonotype was seen a few times. This chain connects TRBV6-5 to TRBJ1-1; D uncertain. Between the trimmed V and J ends, which lost 2 bases and 7 bases, there was a span of 5 bases. This CDR3 region has 11 residues. The V gene's germline CDR1 is MNHEY and CDR2 SVGAGI. Here the CDR3 reads CASSYGYEAFF. The CDR3 DNA follows: TGTGCCAGCAGTTACGGGTATGAAGCTTTCTTT.

The chain has TRBV11-2 and TRBJ1-2, with a possible D match to TRBD1 (6 bases). The CDR3 is 14 residues long. The germline V gene encodes CDR1 SGHAT and CDR2 FQNNGV. V was cut by 0 bases and J by 7 bases, with 12 bases left in between. The CDR3 DNA reads TGTGCCAGCAGCTTAGAGGGAACAGGGTCTGGCTACACCTTC. Amino acids: CASSLEGTGSGYTF.

This clonotype has ten or more counts. V usage is TRBV12-3 or TRBV12-4 and J usage is TRBJ2-3, with 8 nucleotides matching TRBD1. V lost 5 bases and J lost 3; bases outside the gene matches: 10. The CDR3 length is 16 residues. CDR3: CASSVGQGGTTDTQYF. CDR3 in DNA: TGTGCCAGCAGTGTCGGACAGGGTGGGACGACAGATACGCAGTATTTT.

This chain links TRBV19 with TRBJ2-1; D unclear. CDR3 length equals 13 residues. CDR1 is LNHDA, CDR2 SQIVND, per germline (reference sequence). Trimming took 3 bases from V and 0 from J, leaving 3 bases between them. The CDR3 reads CASSISSYNEQFF. The CDR3 DNA reads TGTGCCAGTAGTATCAGCTCCTACAATGAGCAGTTCTTC.

This clonotype showed up many times. The chain joins TRBV10-3 to TRBJ2-1; 10 bases map to TRBD2. Germline V gene sequence: CDR1 ENHRY, CDR2 SYGVKD. The V segment lost 9 bases and the J segment 7 bases; nucleotides outside the gene matches: 6. This CDR3 is built from 13 residues. DNA of the CDR3: TGTGCCATTGCGCCTAGCGGGGGAAATGAGCAGTTCTTC. Residues: CAIAPSGGNEQFF.

The chain uses TRBV27 and TRBJ2-5, with no clear D. This CDR3 comprises 14 residues. V dropped 6 bases and J dropped 1 base, with 12 bases sitting between them. Germline-derived CDR1 and CDR2 are MNHEY and SMNVEV (reference sequence). The chain's CDR3 is CASSHLGTQETQYF. CDR3 bases: TGTGCCAGCAGCCACCTTGGTACCCAAGAGACCCAGTACTTC.

This clonotype has only a few counts. This chain uses TRBV4-3 with TRBJ2-1; TRBD2 agrees at 11 bases. From germline, CDR1 is LGHNA and CDR2 YSLEER. V trimming: 0 bases; J trimming: 6 bases; junction bases outside the gene matches: 4. This CDR3 spans 16 amino acids. Here the CDR3 DNA reads TGCGCCAGCAGCCAAGAGATAGCGGGGGGGATCAATGAGCAGTTCTTC. Translated: CASSQEIAGGINEQFF.

This chain uses TRBV7-9 with TRBJ2-3, with 9 nucleotides matching TRBD2. Germline CDR1 and CDR2: SEHNR and FQNEAQ (reference sequence). The CDR3 contains 15 residues. Trimming cost V 1 base and J 7 bases; bases outside gene matches: 6. The chain's CDR3 is CASSLEGLAGNTQYF. CDR3 sequence (DNA): TGTGCCAGCAGCTTAGAAGGTCTAGCGGGGAATACGCAGTATTTT.

This clonotype was seen more than once but under ten times. The chain employs TRBV11-1 and TRBJ2-6; tentative D call: TRBD1 (5 bases). The CDR3 runs to 18 residues. The V gene lost 2 bases and the J gene lost 0 bases, with 14 bases spanning the gap. The V gene's germline CDR1 is SGHAT and CDR2 FQDESV (reference sequence). CDR3 in amino acids: CASSLSQALFSGANVLTF. CDR3 in DNA: TGTGCCAGCAGCTTATCACAGGCGTTATTCTCTGGGGCCAACGTCCTGACTTTC.

In this sample, this clonotype turned up a few times. The rearrangement uses TRBV19 and TRBJ1-1; the match to TRBD1 covers 7 bases. Trimming removed 6 bases from V and 4 bases from J; junction bases left unmatched: 5. The germline V gene encodes CDR1 LNHDA and CDR2 SQIVND (reference sequence). The CDR3 extends over 13 amino acids. The CDR3 region has the DNA TGTGCCAGTAGGGATGGGACAGTCACTGAAGCTTTCTTT. It translates to CASRDGTVTEAFF.

This clonotype was observed a few times. CDR3 DNA sequence: TGCGCCAGCAGCCAAGATCCAACGGCGGGGGTAGAAGATACGCAGTATTTT. It specifies CASSQDPTAGVEDTQYF. The gene calls are TRBV4-3 and TRBJ2-3; 7 bases fit TRBD2. Germline V gene data show CDR1 as LGHNA and CDR2 as YSLEER. Germline trimming cut 0 bases from V and 5 bases from J; bases unmatched to any gene: 11. The CDR3 is 17 residues long.